These 31 T cell receptor beta chains were sequenced from one sample in a study of T cell repertoires in cytomegalovirus infection. Their antigen targets remain unknown. TCRdb recomputed calls from the reads with MiXCR, one row per CDR3 protein. This sample has some 700,000 distinct CDR3 sequences, with roughly a third found just once. The sequencing here drew on cultured PBMCs, taken from culture after CMV antigen stimulation. These receptors all stem from a human donor in good health (CMV status not recorded). Some clones in this sample may be carry-over from other donors' samples.

The genes are TRBV10-3 and TRBJ2-3; the D gene is possibly TRBD2 (7 bases). Germline CDR1 reads ENHRY; CDR2 reads SYGVKD. The CDR3 is 15 residues long. With 4 bases removed from V and 2 bases from J, the gap between germline ends came to 13 bases. CDR3 DNA sequence: TGTGCCATCAGTGGGGGGGGCGGGAACACAGATACGCAGTATTTT. Translated, it gives CAISGGGGNTDTQYF.

The chain combines TRBV4-1 with TRBJ1-4; TRBD1 agrees at 11 bases. After removal of 3 bases from V and 3 bases from J, the junction contained 15 bases not matched to a gene. The V gene's germline CDR1 is MGHRA and CDR2 YSYEKL. The CDR3 has 20 amino acids. This CDR3 reads CASSHRVGQGVFLSNEKLFF. CDR3 DNA: TGCGCCAGCAGCCACAGGGTGGGACAGGGGGTTTTTTTGTCTAATGAAAAACTGTTTTTT.

This chain joins TRBV6-1 and TRBJ2-3; the D is unclear. CDR3 length: 16 residues. The V gene lost 6 bases and the J gene lost 0 bases, with 16 bases spanning the gap. Germline lookup yields CDR1 MNHNS and CDR2 SASEGT. CDR3 sequence (DNA): TGTGCCAGCAGCCAATCAGCCGGTACCAGCACAGATACGCAGTATTTT. Amino acid sequence: CASSQSAGTSTDTQYF.

The V gene is TRBV25-1, the J gene TRBJ2-3; 8 bases line up with TRBD2. The CDR3 runs to 16 residues. Trimming cost V 4 bases and J 5 bases; bases outside gene matches: 11. Germline values: CDR1 MGHDK, CDR2 SYGVNS. The CDR3 nucleotides read TGTGCCAGCAGTGCCGAGTCGGGGGGGGGGGGAGATACGCAGTATTTT. It is translated as CASSAESGGGGDTQYF.

This clonotype occurred a few times. The V gene is TRBV19, the J gene TRBJ1-2; D might be TRBD1 (5 bases). Germline V gene data show CDR1 as LNHDA and CDR2 as SQIVND (reference sequence). The CDR3 loop spans 15 amino acids. With 6 bases removed from V and 0 bases from J, the gap between germline ends came to 14 bases. CDR3 protein: CASRWRQSANYGYTF. The CDR3 DNA is TGTGCCAGTAGATGGAGACAGTCAGCTAACTATGGCTACACCTTC. The entire variable domain, with the rest obtained from reference TRBV19 and TRBJ1-2, is as follows: DGGITQSPKYLFRKEGQNVTLSCEQNLNHDAMYWYRQDPGQGLRLIYYSQIVNDFQKGDIAEGYSVSREKKESFPLTVTSAQKNPTAFYLCASRWRQSANYGYTFGSGTRLTVV.

This clonotype was counted a few times. This chain uses TRBV6-5 with TRBJ1-4; tentative D call: TRBD1 (5 bases). The CDR3 sequence is 12 residues long. V was clipped by 7 bases and J by 7 bases, with 10 bases between them. The germline V gene has CDR1 MNHEY and CDR2 SVGAGI. In DNA form, the CDR3 reads TGTGCCAGCACCAGGGCGGGTGAAAAACTGTTTTTT. Its protein product is CASTRAGEKLFF.

This clonotype was detected ten times or more. The rearrangement links TRBV7-2 to TRBJ2-1; 11 bases are shared with TRBD2. The germline V gene has CDR1 SGHTA and CDR2 FQGNSA. CDR3 size: 15 residues. The V segment lost 1 base and the J segment 8 bases; nucleotides outside the gene matches: 4. The CDR3 DNA follows: TGTGCCAGCAGCTTAGTAGCGGGGGGGCCCTATGAGCAGTTCTTC. It encodes CASSLVAGGPYEQFF.

This clonotype occurred many times. Here the CDR3 DNA reads TGTGCCAGCAGCTTCGGACCTTATAGCCGGGACAGTAAACACGAGCAGTACTTC. Encoded protein: CASSFGPYSRDSKHEQYF. The chain links TRBV7-2 to TRBJ2-7, with 7 bases fitting TRBD1. This CDR3 is 18 amino acids long. The germline V gene encodes CDR1 SGHTA and CDR2 FQGNSA. V shed 3 bases, J shed 5 bases, and the junction held 19 bases outside the gene matches.

This clonotype was seen only a few times. The chain uses TRBV7-2 and TRBJ1-6, with D unresolved. Trimming took off 3 bases at V and 3 bases at J, with 9 bases between the two ends. CDR1 is SGHTA and CDR2 is FQGNSA in the germline V gene. The CDR3 spans 15 residues. CDR3 sequence (DNA): TGTGCCAGCAGCTTCAAAGGGAACTATAATTCACCCCTCCACTTT. It yields the protein CASSFKGNYNSPLHF.

The chain employs TRBV19 and TRBJ1-5, with 7 bases identical to TRBD1. The V and J ends lost 9 bases and 5 bases, in that order; junction bases with no gene match: 4. The V gene's germline CDR1 is LNHDA and CDR2 SQIVND (reference sequence). The CDR3 contains 12 residues. CDR3 amino acids: CASRDSDQPQHF. CDR3 DNA sequence: TGTGCCAGCCGGGACAGTGATCAGCCCCAGCATTTT.

This chain links TRBV7-8 with TRBJ2-5; 9 nucleotides agree with TRBD2. After removal of 3 bases from V and 0 bases from J, the junction contained 2 bases not matched to a gene. CDR1 SGHVS and CDR2 FQNEAQ come from the germline V gene. This CDR3 contains 15 residues. CDR3 DNA sequence: TGTGCCAGCAGCTTTGCGGGGGGGAACCAAGAGACCCAGTACTTC. Residues: CASSFAGGNQETQYF.

This clonotype was detected many times. The chain links TRBV7-2 to TRBJ2-1; D is perhaps TRBD1 (6 bases). Trimming shortened V by 0 bases and J by 0 bases, and 18 bases separated the two germline ends. Germline V gene sequence: CDR1 SGHTA, CDR2 FQGNSA. The CDR3 sequence is 19 residues long. The CDR3 region is CASSLAEGWGRSSYNEQFF. CDR3 nucleotides: TGTGCCAGCAGCTTAGCAGAAGGCTGGGGGCGGAGCTCCTACAATGAGCAGTTCTTC.

The V and J genes are TRBV29-1 and TRBJ1-2, with 8 bases that match TRBD1. Unmatched junction bases numbered 5, after V lost 8 bases and J lost 0 bases. The CDR3 is made up of 13 amino acids. The germline V gene encodes CDR1 SQVTM and CDR2 ANQGSEA. This CDR3 is CSCWTGPNYGYTF. The CDR3 DNA reads TGCAGCTGTTGGACAGGGCCTAACTATGGCTACACCTTC.

The sample holds one count of this clonotype. The chain has TRBV7-2 and TRBJ1-1; D might be TRBD1 (5 bases). This CDR3 has 15 residues. CDR1 and CDR2 (germline): SGHTA, FQGNSA. Between the trimmed V and J ends, which lost 5 bases and 6 bases, there was a span of 19 bases. CDR3 bases: TGTGCCAGCAGCCCGTTCGGCCAGGGAAGGCCTGAAGCTTTCTTT. Its protein product is CASSPFGQGRPEAFF. The whole variable domain, remainder taken from reference TRBV7-2 and TRBJ1-1, is GAGVSQSPSNKVTEKGKDVELRCDPISGHTALYWYRQSLGQGLEFLIYFQGNSAPDKSGLPSDRFSAERTGGSVSTLTIQRTQQEDSAVYLCASSPFGQGRPEAFFGQGTRLTVV.

The chain carries TRBV20-1 and TRBJ1-5; no firm D call. The CDR3 loop spans 14 amino acids. Germline CDR1 and CDR2: DFQATT and SNEGSKA (reference sequence). Trimming pared 5 bases from V and 1 base from J, leaving 12 bases between. Here the CDR3 DNA reads TGCAGTGCTTCTGACCGGGTAAGCAATCAGCCCCAGCATTTT. It translates to CSASDRVSNQPQHF.

This clonotype was counted only a few times. J is TRBJ1-3 and V is TRBV12-3 or TRBV12-4; D is unresolved. The germline V and J ends were trimmed by 9 bases and 0 bases, with 12 bases remaining between them. The length of the CDR3 is 14 residues. The CDR3: CASHLSSSGNTIYF. The CDR3, as DNA: TGTGCCAGTCACCTGTCGAGCTCTGGAAACACCATATATTTT.

The rearrangement uses TRBV5-4 and TRBJ2-1; the D is unclear. Germline V gives CDR1 SGHNT, CDR2 YYREEE (reference sequence). With 0 bases removed from V and 1 base from J, the gap between germline ends came to 11 bases. This CDR3 has 16 amino acids. CDR3 bases: TGTGCCAGCAGCTTGGGGGGTGTAGGGTCCTACAATGAGCAGTTCTTC. As protein: CASSLGGVGSYNEQFF.

This clonotype was detected a few times. The chain has TRBV28 and TRBJ2-5; 15 nucleotides match TRBD2. Germline V CDR1 and CDR2: MDHEN, SYDVKM. CDR3 size: 16 residues. J was trimmed by 3 bases and V by 6 bases; bases with no gene match: 5. The CDR3 region has the DNA TGTGCCAGCAGCCCTGGACTAGCGGGGGGGGAAGAGACCCAGTACTTC. It is translated as CASSPGLAGGEETQYF.

The J gene is TRBJ2-7, the V gene TRBV7-8; TRBD2 is a possible D gene (6 bases). Germline CDR1 SGHVS, CDR2 FQNEAQ. The CDR3 has 14 residues. The ends were cut back, 3 bases at V and 7 bases at J, with 16 bases in the middle. DNA of the CDR3: TGTGCCAGCAGCTTCCATCCTAGGAGCGGGGAGCAGTACTTC. As protein: CASSFHPRSGEQYF.

V gene TRBV20-1 combines with J gene TRBJ2-7, with 14 bases aligning to TRBD2. With V trimmed by 0 bases and J by 5 bases, 3 bases remained unmatched. The V gene's germline CDR1 is DFQATT and CDR2 SNEGSKA (reference sequence). The CDR3 spans 15 residues. CDR3: CSARDGTSGGNEQYF. CDR3 coding DNA: TGCAGTGCTAGAGATGGGACTAGCGGGGGTAACGAGCAGTACTTC.

Details on this clonotype: A read error may produce the germline difference seen at one junction end. The rearrangement joins TRBV7-2 to TRBJ2-3; D possibly matches TRBD1 or TRBD2 (5 bases each). The CDR3 contains 14 residues. CDR1 and CDR2 from the germline V gene are SGHTA and FQGNSA. Written as DNA, the CDR3 is TGTGCCAGCAGCCCTATGGCCAGGGAGCGCCCCCCCGATTTT. This gives the protein CASSPMARERPPDF.

This clonotype turned up a few times. This chain links TRBV7-6 with TRBJ2-2; maybe TRBD1 (5 bases). This CDR3 region has 15 residues. Looked up from germline, CDR1 is SGHVS and CDR2 is FNYEAQ. V gave up 5 bases and J gave up 0 bases, with 10 bases separating them. Written as DNA, the CDR3 is TGTGCCAGCAGCGAGACAGCTTCGAACACCGGGGAGCTGTTTTTT. Protein product: CASSETASNTGELFF.

The V gene is TRBV7-9, the J gene TRBJ1-2; D is undetermined. CDR1 SEHNR and CDR2 FQNEAQ come from the germline V gene (reference sequence). Trimming shortened V by 3 bases and J by 1 base, and 3 bases separated the two germline ends. There are 12 residues in the CDR3. CDR3 DNA sequence: TGTGCCAGCAGCTTTATTAACTATGGCTACACCTTC. It codes for CASSFINYGYTF.

This chain uses TRBV6-6 with TRBJ1-4, with TRBD1 matching over 9 bases. The germline V gene has CDR1 MNHNY and CDR2 SVGAGI (reference sequence). CDR3 size: 14 residues. V shed 4 bases, J shed 7 bases, and the junction held 4 bases outside the gene matches. Here the CDR3 reads CASSSGQGGEKLFF. The CDR3 region has the DNA TGTGCCAGCAGTTCGGGACAGGGAGGTGAAAAACTGTTTTTT.

Remarks on this clonotype: A much larger clone differs by one base, so this may be a read error. This chain links TRBV7-2 with TRBJ1-5, with D possibly being TRBD1 (5 bases). Looked up from germline, CDR1 is SGHTA and CDR2 is FQGNSA. The CDR3 runs to 15 residues. The V and J ends lost 8 bases and 1 base respectively, with 15 bases between them. The CDR3 coding sequence is TGTGCCAGCGGCCAGTCGGGGGGAAGCAATCAGCCCCAGCATTTT. Amino acids: CASGQSGGSNQPQHF.

The V and J genes are TRBV12-5 and TRBJ2-4; possible D gene TRBD2, 5 bases. Germline CDR1 and CDR2: LGHNT and FRNRAP. This CDR3 comprises 13 residues. Trimming stripped 5 bases from V and 6 bases from J, with 11 bases between. The CDR3 is CASGRSGINIQYF. The CDR3 nucleotides read TGTGCTAGTGGTCGCTCGGGGATAAACATTCAGTACTTC. The whole variable domain, remainder taken from reference TRBV12-5 and TRBJ2-4, is DARVTQTPRHKVTEMGQEVTMRCQPILGHNTVFWYRQTMMQGLELLAYFRNRAPLDDSGMPKDRFSAEMPDATLATLKIQPSEPRDSAVYFCASGRSGINIQYFGAGTRLSVL.

The chain is built from TRBV7-8 and TRBJ2-5; D assignment may be TRBD1 or TRBD2 (5 bases each). Germline CDR1 is SGHVS and CDR2 is FQNEAQ. The V end was cut by 1 base, the J end by 2 bases, with 11 bases between. The length of the CDR3 is 15 residues. CDR3 region: CASSLERGSQETQYF. In DNA, the CDR3 is TGTGCCAGCAGCTTAGAGAGGGGTTCTCAAGAGACCCAGTACTTC.

CDR3 amino acids: CASSLGGYEDTQYF. DNA of the CDR3: TGTGCCAGCAGCTTAGGGGGATACGAAGATACGCAGTATTTT. This sequence joins TRBV7-6 and TRBJ2-3, with unresolved D. V was shortened by 1 base and J by 5 bases, with 10 bases between the two germline ends. The CDR3 runs to 14 residues. Per the germline V gene, CDR1 is SGHVS and CDR2 is FNYEAQ.

The V gene is TRBV6-1, the J gene TRBJ2-1; 14 positions agree with TRBD2. The CDR3 is 19 residues long. With V trimmed by 6 bases and J by 0 bases, 10 bases remained unmatched. CDR1 MNHNS and CDR2 SASEGT come from the germline V gene. The CDR3 loop reads CASRTTSGGGSSSYNEQFF. Written as DNA, the CDR3 is TGTGCCAGCAGAACGACTAGCGGGGGGGGGTCGAGCTCCTACAATGAGCAGTTCTTC.

The J gene is TRBJ2-1, the V gene TRBV6-1; D possibly uses TRBD1 or TRBD2 (5 bases each). The CDR3 consists of 15 residues. Germline CDR1 reads MNHNS; CDR2 reads SASEGT. V was shortened by 1 base and J by 1 base, with 8 bases between the two germline ends. The CDR3 bases are TGTGCCAGCAGTGAAGGGGGGAATTCCTACAATGAGCAGTTCTTC. It is translated as CASSEGGNSYNEQFF.

The chain couples TRBV18 to TRBJ2-5, with 13 bases identical to TRBD2. From germline, CDR1 is KGHSH and CDR2 LQKENI. V was clipped by 4 bases and J by 4 bases; unmatched bases: 3. CDR3 length equals 15 residues. Written as DNA, the CDR3 is TGTGCCAGCTCACGCGGGACTAGCGGGGCAGAGACCCAGTACTTC. Its protein product is CASSRGTSGAETQYF.